These T cell receptor beta chains were read from a single sample in a study of cytomegalovirus exposure and HLA in healthy donors. TCRdb keeps only in-frame clones here, not all; method: immunoSEQ multiplex PCR. The table has approximately 150,000 clones, 87% seen once. The sample consisted of PBMCs. These receptors were obtained from a woman between 25 and 40 years old in good health and CMV-seronegative. The CDR3 runs from the conserved cysteine through the conserved F or W. The order of the fields is V gene, clone size, D gene, J gene, CDR3 protein, CDR3 DNA. The D gene is left open where the match is weak. Only some rows state a clone size, as once, few, many or a class for expanded clones.

TRBV5-4	few	.	TRBJ1-1	CASSLGGGRNTEAFF	TGTGCCAGCAGCTTGGGGGGAGGGAGGAACACTGAAGCTTTCTTT
TRBV5-1	.	TRBD1	TRBJ1-1	CASSPGQGGVGTEAFF	TGCGCCAGCAGCCCGGGACAGGGGGGGGTTGGCACTGAAGCTTTCTTT
TRBV7-2	.	TRBD2	TRBJ2-3	CASSLARTSLTDTQYF	TGTGCCAGCAGCTTAGCGAGGACTAGCCTCACAGATACGCAGTATTTT
TRBV27	.	.	TRBJ2-1	CASSTYNEQFF	TGTGCCAGCAGCACTTACAATGAGCAGTTCTTC
TRBV7-3	.	.	TRBJ1-1	CASSLNRGGNTEAFF	TGTGCCAGCAGCTTGAATAGGGGGGGGAACACTGAAGCTTTCTTT
TRBV19	.	.	TRBJ2-7	CASSIAVAGRYEQYF	TGTGCCAGTAGTATAGCGGTGGCGGGAAGATACGAGCAGTACTTC
TRBV10-1	.	TRBD1	TRBJ1-5	CATSTGVGQPQHF	TGCGCCACCTCAACAGGGGTTGGTCAGCCCCAGCATTTT
TRBV4-1	.	.	TRBJ2-3	CASSQDEVRGTDTQYF	TGCGCCAGCAGCCAAGATGAGGTGAGAGGCACAGATACGCAGTATTTT
TRBV4-2	.	TRBD2	TRBJ2-1	CASSPLGGAYNEQFF	TGTGCCAGCAGCCCTCTTGGGGGGGCCTACAATGAGCAGTTCTTC
TRBV4-3	.	TRBD2	TRBJ2-3	CASSQRGGRLGTDTQYF	TGCGCCAGCAGCCAGCGGGGGGGCCGTCTTGGGACAGATACGCAGTATTTT
TRBV6-6	.	.	TRBJ1-1	CASSYSFRDEAFF	TGTGCCAGCAGTTACTCCTTCAGGGATGAAGCTTTCTTT
TRBV5-1	.	TRBD2	TRBJ2-3	CASSKAAGGPFSTDTQYF	TGCGCCAGCAGCAAGGCGGCGGGGGGGCCCTTCAGCACAGATACGCAGTATTTT
TRBV27	.	.	TRBJ2-1	CASSSSRAGVEQFF	TGTGCCAGCAGTTCGTCCCGGGCAGGGGTTGAGCAGTTCTTC
TRBV7-2	.	.	TRBJ1-1	CASSNRVGTEAFF	TGTGCCAGCAGCAACAGGGTGGGCACTGAAGCTTTCTTT
TRBV19	.	.	TRBJ1-1	CASTESAEAFF	TGTGCCAGTACGGAGTCTGCTGAAGCTTTCTTT
TRBV6-6	.	.	TRBJ2-5	CASSSGRETQYF	TGTGCCAGCAGTTCGGGAAGGGAGACCCAGTACTTC
TRBV18	.	.	TRBJ2-7	CASSNRGIGGNEQYF	TGTGCCAGCTCTAACCGGGGAATCGGGGGTAACGAGCAGTACTTC
TRBV9	.	.	TRBJ2-7	CASSVVVARYEQYF	TGTGCCAGCAGCGTAGTGGTAGCGCGGTACGAGCAGTACTTC
TRBV27	.	TRBD2	TRBJ2-2	CASRLAGNPGELFF	TGTGCCAGTAGGCTAGCGGGGAACCCCGGGGAGCTGTTTTTT
TRBV27	once	TRBD1	TRBJ2-5	CASGYVDRGETQYF	TGTGCCAGCGGATACGTTGACAGGGGAGAGACCCAGTACTTC
TRBV5-1	.	.	TRBJ2-7	CANAPRTPDYEQYF	TGCGCCAACGCCCCCCGTACCCCTGACTACGAGCAGTACTTC
TRBV5-1	.	.	TRBJ2-7	CASSFRGSYEQYF	TGCGCCAGCAGCTTCAGGGGATCCTACGAGCAGTACTTC
TRBV4-1	once	TRBD2	TRBJ2-7	CASSQDKAGLAGYEQYF	TGCGCCAGCAGCCAAGATAAGGCCGGACTAGCGGGCTACGAGCAGTACTTC
TRBV5-1	.	TRBD1	TRBJ2-2	CASSPGTAITGELFF	TGCGCCAGCAGCCCGGGGACAGCCATTACCGGGGAGCTGTTTTTT
TRBV29-1	once	.	TRBJ1-1	CSVDPTDVMNTEAFF	TGCAGCGTCGACCCGACAGACGTAATGAACACTGAAGCTTTCTTT
TRBV5-6	.	TRBD1	TRBJ2-3	CASSSGGQGGDTDTQYF	TGTGCCAGCAGCTCGGGCGGACAGGGAGGAGACACAGATACGCAGTATTTT
TRBV5-1	.	TRBD1	TRBJ1-5	CASRLGTDNQPQHF	TGCGCCAGCAGACTCGGGACAGACAATCAGCCCCAGCATTTT
TRBV7-6	.	.	TRBJ2-1	CASSPFLGVGSYNEQFF	TGTGCCAGCAGTCCATTCCTAGGGGTAGGATCCTACAATGAGCAGTTCTTC
TRBV27	.	.	TRBJ1-2	CASSKTGTEGYTF	TGTGCCAGCAGTAAAACAGGGACGGAAGGCTACACCTTC
TRBV4-1	.	.	TRBJ2-5	CASSYGPDGGAQYF	TGCGCCAGCAGCTACGGACCCGATGGCGGGGCCCAGTACTTC
TRBV4-1	few	.	TRBJ1-5	CASSQDNRAYNQPQHF	TGCGCCAGCAGCCAAGATAACAGGGCCTACAATCAGCCCCAGCATTTT
TRBV12-5	.	TRBD2	TRBJ2-3	CASGTRRAALATSTDTQYF	TGTGCTAGTGGTACCCGGAGGGCGGCACTAGCGACTAGCACAGATACGCAGTATTTT
TRBV5-1	.	.	TRBJ2-5	CASSTGVRETQYF	TGCGCCAGCAGCACCGGGGTTAGGGAGACCCAGTACTTC
TRBV28	.	.	TRBJ1-2	CASSTQGSDYGYTF	TGTGCCAGCAGCACACAGGGTAGCGACTATGGCTACACCTTC
TRBV5-6	.	.	TRBJ1-1	CASSSLGPGGTEAFF	TGTGCCAGCAGCTCCCTGGGACCGGGGGGCACTGAAGCTTTCTTT
TRBV19	.	TRBD1	TRBJ2-5	CATRSPGRGPEETQYF	TGTGCCACCCGAAGCCCTGGTAGGGGGCCCGAAGAGACCCAGTACTTC
TRBV6-1	.	.	TRBJ1-2	CASSEGRLYGYTF	TGTGCCAGCAGTGAGGGGCGGCTATATGGCTACACCTTC
TRBV7-7	.	TRBD2	TRBJ2-3	CASSPTSGGYTDTQYF	TGTGCCAGCAGCCCAACTAGCGGGGGATACACAGATACGCAGTATTTT
TRBV28	.	TRBD2	TRBJ2-7	CASRLGRASREQYF	TGTGCCAGCAGATTGGGGAGGGCCTCTCGCGAGCAGTACTTC
TRBV9	.	TRBD1	TRBJ1-5	CASSPGTGGGQPQHF	TGTGCCAGCAGCCCCGGGACAGGGGGCGGTCAGCCCCAGCATTTT
TRBV19	once	.	TRBJ2-3	CASSFSGAGDTQYF	TGTGCCAGTAGTTTCTCAGGGGCGGGAGATACGCAGTATTTT
TRBV5-1	.	.	TRBJ2-5	CASNGGGGAGETQYF	TGCGCCAGCAACGGAGGTGGGGGGGCCGGTGAGACCCAGTACTTC
TRBV7-9	.	.	TRBJ2-7	CSSSLDSYEQYF	TGTTCCAGCAGCTTAGACAGCTACGAGCAGTACTTC